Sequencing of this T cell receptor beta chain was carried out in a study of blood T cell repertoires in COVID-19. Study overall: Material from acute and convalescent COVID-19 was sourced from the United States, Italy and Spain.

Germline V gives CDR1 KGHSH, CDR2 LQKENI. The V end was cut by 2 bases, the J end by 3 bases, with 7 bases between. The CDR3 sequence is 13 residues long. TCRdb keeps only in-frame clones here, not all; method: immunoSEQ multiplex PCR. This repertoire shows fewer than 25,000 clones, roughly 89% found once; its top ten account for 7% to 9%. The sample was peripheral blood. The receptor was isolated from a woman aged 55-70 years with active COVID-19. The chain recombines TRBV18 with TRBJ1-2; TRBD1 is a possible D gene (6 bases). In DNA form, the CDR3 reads TGTGCCAGCTCACCATCAGGGGACTATGGCTACACCTTC. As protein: CASSPSGDYGYTF. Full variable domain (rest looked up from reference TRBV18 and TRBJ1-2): NAGVMQNPRHLVRRRGQEARLRCSPMKGHSHVYWYRQLPEEGLKFMVYLQKENIIDESGMPKERFSAEFPKEGPSILRIQQVVRGDSAAYFCASSPSGDYGYTFGSGTRLTVV.